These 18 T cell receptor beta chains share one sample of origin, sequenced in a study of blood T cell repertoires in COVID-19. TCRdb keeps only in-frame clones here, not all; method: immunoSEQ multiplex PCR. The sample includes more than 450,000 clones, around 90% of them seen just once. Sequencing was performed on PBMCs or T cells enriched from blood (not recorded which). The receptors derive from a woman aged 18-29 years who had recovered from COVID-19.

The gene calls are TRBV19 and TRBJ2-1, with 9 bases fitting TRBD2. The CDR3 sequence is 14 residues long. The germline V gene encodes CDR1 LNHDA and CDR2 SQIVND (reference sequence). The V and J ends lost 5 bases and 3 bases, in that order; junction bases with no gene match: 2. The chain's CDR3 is CASSETSGYNEQFF. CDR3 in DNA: TGTGCCAGTAGTGAGACTAGCGGCTACAATGAGCAGTTCTTC. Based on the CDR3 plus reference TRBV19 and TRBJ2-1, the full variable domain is DGGITQSPKYLFRKEGQNVTLSCEQNLNHDAMYWYRQDPGQGLRLIYYSQIVNDFQKGDIAEGYSVSREKKESFPLTVTSAQKNPTAFYLCASSETSGYNEQFFGPGTRLTVL.

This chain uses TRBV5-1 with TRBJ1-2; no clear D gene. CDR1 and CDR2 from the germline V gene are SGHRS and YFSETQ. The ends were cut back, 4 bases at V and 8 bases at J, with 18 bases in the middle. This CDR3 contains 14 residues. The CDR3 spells CASSPPLTGKGYTF. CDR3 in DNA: TGCGCCAGCAGCCCCCCCCTTACGGGGAAAGGCTACACCTTC.

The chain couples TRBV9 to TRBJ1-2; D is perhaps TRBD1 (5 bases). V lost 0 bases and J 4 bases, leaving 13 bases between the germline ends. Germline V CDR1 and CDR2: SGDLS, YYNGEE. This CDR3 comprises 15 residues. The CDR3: CASSVEEGRGYGYTF. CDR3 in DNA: TGTGCCAGCAGCGTAGAAGAGGGGCGGGGCTATGGCTACACCTTC.

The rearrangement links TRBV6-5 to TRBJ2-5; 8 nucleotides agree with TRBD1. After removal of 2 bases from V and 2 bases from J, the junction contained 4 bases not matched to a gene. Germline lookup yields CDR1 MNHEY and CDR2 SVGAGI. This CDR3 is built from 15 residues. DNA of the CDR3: TGTGCCAGCAGTTACACATGGGACAGGCAAGAGACCCAGTACTTC. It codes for CASSYTWDRQETQYF.

The CDR3 loop reads CASSLVRLAGTKETQYF. The CDR3 DNA follows: TGTGCCAGCAGCTTAGTTCGGCTAGCGGGAACAAAAGAGACCCAGTACTTC. The J gene is TRBJ2-5, the V gene TRBV5-5; 9 bases are shared with TRBD2. Germline V gene sequence: CDR1 SGHKS, CDR2 YYEKEE (reference sequence). V was pared by 2 bases and J by 3 bases, with 11 bases of the junction left unmatched. There are 17 residues in the CDR3.

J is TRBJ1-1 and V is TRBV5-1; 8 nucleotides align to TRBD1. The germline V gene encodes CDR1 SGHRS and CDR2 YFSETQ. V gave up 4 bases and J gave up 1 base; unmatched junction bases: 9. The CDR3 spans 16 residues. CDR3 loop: CASSQNPTGENTEAFF. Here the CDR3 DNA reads TGCGCCAGCAGCCAAAACCCGACAGGGGAGAACACTGAAGCTTTCTTT.

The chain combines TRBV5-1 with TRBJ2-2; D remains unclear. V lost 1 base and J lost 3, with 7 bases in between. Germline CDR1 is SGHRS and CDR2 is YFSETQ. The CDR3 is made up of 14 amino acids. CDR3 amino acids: CASSLYTDTGELFF. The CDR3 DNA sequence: TGCGCCAGCAGCTTGTACACCGACACCGGGGAGCTGTTTTTT.

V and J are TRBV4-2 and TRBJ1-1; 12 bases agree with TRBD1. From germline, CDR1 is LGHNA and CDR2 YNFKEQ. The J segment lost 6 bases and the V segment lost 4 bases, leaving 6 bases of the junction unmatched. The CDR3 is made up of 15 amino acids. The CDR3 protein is CASSPGDRGRSEAFF. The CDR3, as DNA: TGTGCCAGCAGCCCGGGGGACAGGGGGCGGTCTGAAGCTTTCTTT.

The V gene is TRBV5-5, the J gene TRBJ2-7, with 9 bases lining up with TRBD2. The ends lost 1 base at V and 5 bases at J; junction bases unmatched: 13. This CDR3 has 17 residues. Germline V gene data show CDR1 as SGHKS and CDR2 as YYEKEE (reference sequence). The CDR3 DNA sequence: TGTGCCAGCAGCTTGACGGGAGCGGGGGGCGAAATCCACGAGCAGTACTTC. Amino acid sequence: CASSLTGAGGEIHEQYF.

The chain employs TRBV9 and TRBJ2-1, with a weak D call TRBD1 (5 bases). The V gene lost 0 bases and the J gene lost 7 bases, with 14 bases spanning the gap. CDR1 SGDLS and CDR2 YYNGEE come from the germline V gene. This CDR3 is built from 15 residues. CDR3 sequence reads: CASSVDPGRRNEQFF. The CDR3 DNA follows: TGTGCCAGCAGCGTAGATCCAGGGCGCAGGAATGAGCAGTTCTTC.

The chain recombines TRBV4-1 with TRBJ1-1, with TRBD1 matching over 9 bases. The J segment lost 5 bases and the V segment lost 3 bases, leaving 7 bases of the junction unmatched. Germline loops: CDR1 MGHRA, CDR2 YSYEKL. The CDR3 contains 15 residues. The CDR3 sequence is CASSQGDRDFTEAFF. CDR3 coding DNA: TGCGCCAGCAGCCAGGGGGACAGGGACTTTACTGAAGCTTTCTTT.

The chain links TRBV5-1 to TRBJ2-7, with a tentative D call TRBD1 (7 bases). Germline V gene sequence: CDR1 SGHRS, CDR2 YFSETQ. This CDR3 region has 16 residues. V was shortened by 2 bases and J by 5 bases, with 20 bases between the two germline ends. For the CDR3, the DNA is TGCGCCAGCAGCTTTTTCGGGCAGGGGGAGGATAACGAGCAGTACTTC. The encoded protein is CASSFFGQGEDNEQYF.

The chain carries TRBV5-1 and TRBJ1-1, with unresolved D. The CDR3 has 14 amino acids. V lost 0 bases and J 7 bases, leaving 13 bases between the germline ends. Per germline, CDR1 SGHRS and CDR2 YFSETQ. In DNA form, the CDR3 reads TGCGCCAGCAGCTTGGCCGGTCGGGGTAGTGAAGCTTTCTTT. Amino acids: CASSLAGRGSEAFF.

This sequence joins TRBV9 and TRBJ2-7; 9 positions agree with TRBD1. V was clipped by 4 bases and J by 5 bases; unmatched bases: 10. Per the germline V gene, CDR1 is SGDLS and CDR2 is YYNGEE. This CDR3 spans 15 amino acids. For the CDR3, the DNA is TGTGCCAGCAGCCCCAAGGACAGGGGTGGAAACGAGCAGTACTTC. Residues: CASSPKDRGGNEQYF.

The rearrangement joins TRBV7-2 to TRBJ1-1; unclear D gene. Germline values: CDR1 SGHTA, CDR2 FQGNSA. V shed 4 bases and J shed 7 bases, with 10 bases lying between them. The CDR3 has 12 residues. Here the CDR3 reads CASSSGIGEAFF. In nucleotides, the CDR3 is TGTGCCAGCAGCTCAGGAATCGGTGAAGCTTTCTTT.

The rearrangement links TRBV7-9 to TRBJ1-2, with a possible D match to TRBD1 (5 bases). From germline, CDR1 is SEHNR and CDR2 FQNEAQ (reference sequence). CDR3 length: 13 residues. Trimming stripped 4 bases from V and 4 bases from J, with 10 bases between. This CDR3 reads CASSSPGLYGYTF. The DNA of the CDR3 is TGTGCCAGCAGCTCCCCAGGGCTCTATGGCTACACCTTC.

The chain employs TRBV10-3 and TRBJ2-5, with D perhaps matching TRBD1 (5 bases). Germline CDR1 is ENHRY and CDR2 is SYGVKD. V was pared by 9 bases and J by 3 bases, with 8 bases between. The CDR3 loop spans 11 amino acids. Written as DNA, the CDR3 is TGTGCCATTAAAGGGGAAGAGACCCAGTACTTC. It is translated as CAIKGEETQYF.

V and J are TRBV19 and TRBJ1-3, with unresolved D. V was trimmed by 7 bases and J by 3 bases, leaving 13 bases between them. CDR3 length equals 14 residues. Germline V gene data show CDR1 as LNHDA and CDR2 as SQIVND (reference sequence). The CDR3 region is CASTPGYNGNTIYF. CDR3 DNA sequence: TGTGCCAGTACCCCGGGTTATAATGGAAACACCATATATTTT.